This record concerns one T cell receptor beta chain sequence. The data derive from a study of blood T cell repertoires in COVID-19. In the study overall: Acute and convalescent COVID-19 samples came from the United States, Italy and Spain.

Under the authors' procedure: It was from reference gene primer amplification that nucleated cell counts were estimated. The data were produced by immunoSEQ multiplex PCR, yet TCRdb's version contains in-frame clones alone and is incomplete. The DNA gave D and trimming, while V, J and clone size come from that table. The repertoire holds more than 200,000 clones, with around 84% as singletons. CDR1 and CDR2 (germline): KGHSH, LQKENI. This CDR3 region has 16 residues. V was pared by 3 bases and J by 7 bases, with 8 bases of the junction left unmatched. The sequence was obtained from a man aged 50-59 years with COVID-19, enrolled during active disease. The chain combines TRBV18 with TRBJ2-2; 10 nucleotides line up with TRBD1. Sequencing was done on a sample of peripheral blood. As DNA, the CDR3 is TGTGCCAGCTCACCCCAGGACAGGGGGGTGATCGGGGAGCTGTTTTTT. It yields the protein CASSPQDRGVIGELFF.